Each of the 18 T cell receptor beta chains below was sequenced from the same sample in a study of T-cell reconstitution after alpha-beta-depleted transplantation in children. Construction of the TCRbeta library involved unique molecular identifiers. Each CDR3 protein gets one entry after TCRdb re-called the PCR reads with MiXCR. The sample carries almost 400,000 distinct CDR3 sequences, 20% recorded once. The material sequenced was PBMCs from the stem cell graft donor, taken from the stem cell graft. The receptors originated from a human donor who donated a stem cell graft to a child with acute myeloid leukemia.

This clonotype has more than one count but fewer than ten. A clone one base away is much larger, so this may be a read error. The CDR3 carries no conserved terminal phenylalanine or tryptophan, so it likely arises from a read error. The chain employs TRBV20-1 and TRBJ1-5, with a tentative D call TRBD1 (5 bases). The CDR3 is 11 residues long. Trimming left V 7 bases short and J 4 bases short, with 8 bases between. In germline, CDR1 is DFQATT, CDR2 SNEGSKA (reference sequence). The CDR3 reads CSGGGNQPQHY. The DNA for the CDR3 is TGCAGTGGCGGGGGGAATCAGCCCCAGCATTAT.

This clonotype was recorded many times. The chain links TRBV5-5 to TRBJ1-6; the D is unclear. Germline V gene sequence: CDR1 SGHKS, CDR2 YYEKEE (reference sequence). Trimming removed 3 bases at V and 5 bases at J, with 3 bases between. This CDR3 contains 12 residues. The chain's CDR3 is CASSSNNSPLHF. Written as DNA, the CDR3 is TGTGCCAGCAGCTCAAATAATTCACCCCTCCACTTT. Full variable domain (remainder filled in from reference TRBV5-5 and TRBJ1-6): DAGVTQSPTHLIKTRGQQVTLRCSPISGHKSVSWYQQVLGQGPQFIFQYYEKEERGRGNFPDRFSARQFPNYSSELNVNALLLGDSALYLCASSSNNSPLHFGNGTRLTVT.

Many counts were recorded for this clonotype. The chain links TRBV29-1 to TRBJ2-1, with D tentatively TRBD1 or TRBD2 (5 bases each). The CDR3 runs 13 residues. The V end lost 7 bases, the J end lost 8 bases, and 18 bases lay between the germline ends. In germline, CDR1 is SQVTM, CDR2 ANQGSEA. The DNA of the CDR3 is TGCAGCGCTCTTGGGACCAACGGCGATGAGCAGTTCTTC. Its protein product is CSALGTNGDEQFF.

The table lists this clonotype with many counts. The V and J genes are TRBV12-3 or TRBV12-4 and TRBJ2-7; 11 bases match TRBD1. V trimming: 5 bases; J trimming: 4 bases; junction bases outside the gene matches: 7. This CDR3 contains 15 residues. The CDR3 nucleotides are TGTGCCAGCAGTCCCGGGACAGGGGGAGAATACGAGCAGTACTTC. Residues: CASSPGTGGEYEQYF.

The chain links TRBV12-3 or TRBV12-4 to TRBJ2-5; unclear D gene. The germline V and J ends were trimmed by 0 bases and 4 bases, with 9 bases remaining between them. The CDR3 sequence is 14 residues long. The CDR3 DNA reads as TGTGCCAGCAGTTTAGCGTACGTGAGAGAGACCCAGTACTTC. Protein sequence: CASSLAYVRETQYF.

This clonotype was recorded a few times. The rearrangement joins TRBV7-2 to TRBJ2-5; TRBD2 aligns across 7 bases. Per germline, CDR1 SGHTA and CDR2 FQGNSA. The V segment lost 1 base and the J segment 1 base; nucleotides outside the gene matches: 3. The CDR3 length is 15 residues. In nucleotides, the CDR3 is TGTGCCAGCAGCTTAGAAGGGACTATCCAAGAGACCCAGTACTTC. Its protein product is CASSLEGTIQETQYF.

The chain carries TRBV12-3 or TRBV12-4 and TRBJ2-1; 8 nucleotides agree with TRBD1. This CDR3 comprises 15 residues. V trimming: 6 bases; J trimming: 3 bases; junction bases outside the gene matches: 7. The CDR3 sequence is CASRDGTGGYNEQFF. The CDR3 DNA sequence: TGTGCCAGCAGGGACGGGACAGGTGGCTACAATGAGCAGTTCTTC.

The rearrangement uses TRBV5-1 and TRBJ2-1; D unresolved. The germline V gene has CDR1 SGHRS and CDR2 YFSETQ. The CDR3 is made up of 15 amino acids. V lost 0 bases to trimming and J lost 8 bases, with 15 bases between them. The chain's CDR3 is CASSLAGQVGYEQFF. CDR3 DNA sequence: TGCGCCAGCAGCTTGGCCGGGCAGGTGGGCTATGAGCAGTTCTTC.

This clonotype was seen only a few times. V usage is TRBV10-3 and J usage is TRBJ2-7; 7 positions agree with TRBD1. Germline lookup yields CDR1 ENHRY and CDR2 SYGVKD. The CDR3 is 15 amino acids. V shed 6 bases and J 2 bases; nucleotides not matched to a gene: 10. The CDR3 reads CAIRETGQLTYEQYF. Here the CDR3 DNA reads TGTGCCATCAGAGAAACGGGACAGCTAACCTACGAGCAGTACTTC.

The chain has TRBV7-2 and TRBJ2-7; a possible D gene is TRBD2 (5 bases). Germline V gives CDR1 SGHTA, CDR2 FQGNSA. V was cut by 3 bases and J by 0 bases, with 12 bases left in between. The CDR3 extends over 15 amino acids. In DNA form, the CDR3 reads TGTGCCAGCAGCTTTTGGTTTGGGAGCTCCTACGAGCAGTACTTC. Its translation: CASSFWFGSSYEQYF.

In its sample, this clonotype was seen many times. The J gene is TRBJ2-1, the V gene TRBV12-3 or TRBV12-4, with D unresolved. The V gene lost 1 base and the J gene lost 8 bases, with 6 bases spanning the gap. The CDR3 is 12 amino acids. The CDR3 sequence: CASSLVSYEQFF. DNA for the CDR3: TGTGCCAGCAGTTTAGTGTCCTATGAGCAGTTCTTC.

The table lists this clonotype with a few counts. The gene calls are TRBV7-9 and TRBJ2-7; D is unresolved. The CDR3 covers 13 residues. CDR1 and CDR2 from the germline V gene are SEHNR and FQNEAQ (reference sequence). Between the trimmed V and J ends, which lost 3 bases and 3 bases, there was a span of 9 bases. The CDR3 protein is CASSFQRNYEQYF. CDR3 coding DNA: TGTGCCAGCAGCTTCCAGAGGAACTACGAGCAGTACTTC.

This clonotype appeared many times. V gene TRBV12-3 or TRBV12-4 combines with J gene TRBJ2-5; TRBD2 might be the D (6 bases). The CDR3 totals 19 residues. Trimming shortened V by 5 bases and J by 0 bases, and 25 bases separated the two germline ends. The CDR3 reads CASSNSAPFGRDYQETQYF. The CDR3 region has the DNA TGTGCCAGCAGTAATTCCGCCCCCTTCGGCCGGGACTACCAAGAGACCCAGTACTTC.

The chain uses TRBV20-1 and TRBJ1-6; D is possibly TRBD1 (5 bases). Germline loops: CDR1 DFQATT, CDR2 SNEGSKA (reference sequence). CDR3 length equals 13 residues. V dropped 5 bases and J dropped 7 bases, with 12 bases sitting between them. CDR3 residues: CSAYGGDNSPLHF. The CDR3 region has the DNA TGCAGTGCTTACGGAGGGGACAATTCACCCCTCCACTTT.

The chain recombines TRBV12-3 or TRBV12-4 with TRBJ2-3, with a possible D match to TRBD2 (6 bases). Between the trimmed V and J ends, which lost 2 bases and 0 bases, there was a span of 12 bases. CDR3 length: 16 residues. CDR3 region: CASSLWGGTSTDTQYF. The CDR3 DNA is TGTGCCAGCAGTTTATGGGGCGGGACTAGCACAGATACGCAGTATTTT.

This clonotype was seen ten or more times. The chain employs TRBV12-3 or TRBV12-4 and TRBJ1-2; D is unresolved. This CDR3 has 12 residues. V was cut by 6 bases and J by 8 bases, with 13 bases left in between. This chain's CDR3 is CASSSNSGGYTF. The CDR3 DNA reads TGTGCCAGCAGCTCAAACTCGGGAGGCTACACCTTC.

This clonotype came up many times. The chain couples TRBV25-1 to TRBJ2-1, with 7 bases fitting TRBD1. The V gene end was trimmed by 3 bases and the J gene end by 4 bases; junction bases not matched to a gene: 9. The CDR3 is 16 amino acids. Germline V gives CDR1 MGHDK, CDR2 SYGVNS. The CDR3: CASSEAAQGWYNEQFF. DNA of the CDR3: TGTGCCAGCAGTGAGGCCGCACAGGGGTGGTACAATGAGCAGTTCTTC.

This clonotype was seen a few times. The V and J genes are TRBV5-1 and TRBJ2-1; D may be TRBD1 (5 bases). In germline, CDR1 is SGHRS, CDR2 YFSETQ. V was shortened by 0 bases and J by 4 bases, with 14 bases between the two germline ends. This CDR3 spans 16 amino acids. Here the CDR3 DNA reads TGCGCCAGCAGCTTGGAACTGATCCCAGGGTACAATGAGCAGTTCTTC. Its protein product is CASSLELIPGYNEQFF.